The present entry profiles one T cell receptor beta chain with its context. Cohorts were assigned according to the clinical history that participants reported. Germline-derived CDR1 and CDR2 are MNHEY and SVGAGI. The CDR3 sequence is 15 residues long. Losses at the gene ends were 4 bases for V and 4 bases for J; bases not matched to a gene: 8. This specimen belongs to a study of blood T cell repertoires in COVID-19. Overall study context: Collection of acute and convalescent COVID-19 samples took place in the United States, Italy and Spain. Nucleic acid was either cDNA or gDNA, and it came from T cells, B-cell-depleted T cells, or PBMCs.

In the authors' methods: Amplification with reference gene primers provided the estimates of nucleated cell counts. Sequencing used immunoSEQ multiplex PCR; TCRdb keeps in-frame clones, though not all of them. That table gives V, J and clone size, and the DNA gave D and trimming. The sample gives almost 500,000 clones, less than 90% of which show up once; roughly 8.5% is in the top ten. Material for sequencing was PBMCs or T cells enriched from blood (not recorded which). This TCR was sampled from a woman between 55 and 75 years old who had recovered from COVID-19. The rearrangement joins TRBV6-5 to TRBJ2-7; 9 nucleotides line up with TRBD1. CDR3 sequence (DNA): TGTGCCAGCAGTTTCGCCGGGACAGGGACATACGAGCAGTACTTC. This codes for CASSFAGTGTYEQYF.